Presented here are 12 T cell receptor beta chains from one specimen sequenced in a study of blood T cell repertoires in COVID-19. Measured with immunoSEQ multiplex PCR; TCRdb has only the in-frame clones, and not every one. This table has around 140,000 clones, 88% appearing once. Sequences were obtained from peripheral blood. These receptors were obtained from a man between 65 and 85 years old with active COVID-19.

This clone was counted once. The V and J genes are TRBV18 and TRBJ2-5; D might be TRBD2 (6 bases). V was trimmed by 2 bases and J by 1 base, leaving 17 bases between them. The CDR3 runs 17 residues. Germline V gene lookup returns CDR1 KGHSH and CDR2 LQKENI. The DNA of the CDR3 is TGTGCCAGCTCACCAGTTCAGGAACAGACTAGCCAAGAGACCCAGTACTTC. This sequence encodes CASSPVQEQTSQETQYF.

As concerns this clone: A junction boundary mismatches the germline segment, possibly from a read error. V is TRBV28 and J is TRBJ2-5, with 9 bases that match TRBD1. This CDR3 comprises 15 residues. Per germline, CDR1 MDHEN and CDR2 SYDVKM. The CDR3 protein is CASSEQTGQGRREDF. The DNA for the CDR3 is TGTGCCAGCAGTGAGCAGACGGGACAGGGAAGACGGGAAGACTTC.

This chain links TRBV5-1 with TRBJ2-7; 11 bases are a match to TRBD2. The J segment lost 2 bases and the V segment lost 4 bases, leaving 8 bases of the junction unmatched. The CDR3 covers 16 residues. Per the germline V gene, CDR1 is SGHRS and CDR2 is YFSETQ. CDR3 sequence (DNA): TGCGCCAGCAGCCTTTCGACTAGCGGGATCCCCTACGAGCAGTACTTC. Its protein is CASSLSTSGIPYEQYF. Combining the CDR3 with reference TRBV5-1 and TRBJ2-7 gives the whole variable domain KAGVTQTPRYLIKTRGQQVTLSCSPISGHRSVSWYQQTPGQGLQFLFEYFSETQRNKGNFPGRFSGRQFSNSRSEMNVSTLELGDSALYLCASSLSTSGIPYEQYFGPGTRLTVT.

The V call is TRBV21-1, the J call TRBJ2-1; the table's D call of TRBD2 was not tested on the DNA. TRBV21-1 is marked as a pseudogene. CDR3 length equals 15 residues. The DNA of the CDR3 is TGTGCCAGCAGCAAAGCGAGCGGGATTTGCGATGAGCAGTTCTTC. This codes for CASSKASGICDEQFF.

The rearrangement links TRBV12-3 or TRBV12-4 to TRBJ1-1; D is perhaps TRBD1 (5 bases). CDR3 length equals 13 residues. V was cut by 5 bases and J by 1 base, with 8 bases left in between. CDR3 nucleotides: TGTGCCAGCAGTCAGACAGAGAACACTGAAGCTTTCTTT. Its protein is CASSQTENTEAFF.

The chain couples TRBV4-1 to TRBJ2-7; the D gene is possibly TRBD2 (6 bases). Germline CDR1 is MGHRA and CDR2 is YSYEKL. The CDR3 runs 13 residues. The ends were cut back, 1 base at V and 4 bases at J, with 8 bases in the middle. The CDR3 coding sequence is TGCGCCAGCAGCCAAGGTGGAGGGTACGAGCAGTACTTC. Translation gives CASSQGGGYEQYF.

The chain recombines TRBV19 with TRBJ1-1; D perhaps matches TRBD1 (6 bases). The CDR3 has 14 amino acids. Germline CDR1 and CDR2: LNHDA and SQIVND (reference sequence). V shed 4 bases and J shed 2 bases, with 11 bases lying between them. This chain's CDR3 is CASSRTAINTEAFF. The CDR3 DNA follows: TGTGCCAGTAGTAGGACAGCGATAAACACTGAAGCTTTCTTT.

This clone was counted only a few times. The chain links TRBV15 to TRBJ2-1; D gene uncertain. V was trimmed by 1 base and J by 5 bases, leaving 12 bases between them. The CDR3 is 15 residues long. CDR1 and CDR2 (germline): LNHNV, YYDKDF (reference sequence). The DNA of the CDR3 is TGTGCCACCAGCAGAGCCTACAGCACCAACAATGAGCAGTTCTTC. Residues: CATSRAYSTNNEQFF.

This clone was seen more than once but under ten times. V and J are TRBV6-2 or TRBV6-3 and TRBJ2-7; 13 bases map to TRBD2. The CDR3 contains 15 residues. J gave up 2 bases and V 2 bases, and 0 bases lay outside the gene matches. Per the germline V gene, CDR1 is MNHEY and CDR2 is SVGEGT. The DNA of the CDR3 is TGTGCCAGCAGTTACGGGACTAGCGGGACCTACGAGCAGTACTTC. It translates to CASSYGTSGTYEQYF.

The chain couples TRBV6-6 to TRBJ2-1; 8 nucleotides line up with TRBD2. The CDR3 covers 15 residues. V was pared by 4 bases and J by 2 bases, with 4 bases of the junction left unmatched. Germline V gene sequence: CDR1 MNHNY, CDR2 SVGAGI (reference sequence). The CDR3 region has the DNA TGTGCCAGCAGTTTAGCGGGGAGTGCCTACAATGAGCAGTTCTTC. Translating it yields CASSLAGSAYNEQFF.

The chain links TRBV30 to TRBJ2-5, with TRBD1 identical over 9 bases. The CDR3 consists of 15 residues. V lost 4 bases and J lost 0; bases outside the gene matches: 6. Per germline, CDR1 GTSNPN and CDR2 SVGIG (reference sequence). CDR3: CAWNPGQGDQETQYF. Written as DNA, the CDR3 is TGTGCCTGGAACCCGGGACAGGGAGACCAAGAGACCCAGTACTTC.

The chain employs TRBV20-1 and TRBJ2-1, with 7 bases lining up with TRBD2. The germline gives CDR1 DFQATT, CDR2 SNEGSKA (reference sequence). There are 14 residues in the CDR3. V shed 3 bases and J 0 bases; nucleotides not matched to a gene: 2. The CDR3 nucleotides are TGCAGTGCTAGTCGGGGGGACTCCTACAATGAGCAGTTCTTC. Its translation is CSASRGDSYNEQFF.